This T cell receptor beta chain is drawn from a study of technical replicates of blood from a few donors. V lost 5 bases to trimming and J lost 4 bases, with 17 bases between them. CDR1 SGHAT and CDR2 FQNNGV come from the germline V gene. The CDR3 covers 15 residues. Assay: immunoSEQ multiplex PCR; the TCRdb copy retains only in-frame clones and omits some. The sample has 80,000 or so clones, under 99% seen once. This receptor was taken from a human donor in good health. The sample was T cells isolated from PBMCs. The chain joins TRBV11-2 to TRBJ2-5, with D possibly being TRBD2 (6 bases). The CDR3 sequence: CASSKREMVLETQYF. The CDR3 bases are TGTGCCAGCAGCAAACGGGAGATGGTCCTAGAGACCCAGTACTTC. Drawing the rest from reference TRBV11-2 and TRBJ2-5, the complete variable domain is EAGVAQSPRYKIIEKRQSVAFWCNPISGHATLYWYQQILGQGPKLLIQFQNNGVVDDSQLPKDRFSAERLKGVDSTLKIQPAKLEDSAVYLCASSKREMVLETQYFGPGTRLLVL.